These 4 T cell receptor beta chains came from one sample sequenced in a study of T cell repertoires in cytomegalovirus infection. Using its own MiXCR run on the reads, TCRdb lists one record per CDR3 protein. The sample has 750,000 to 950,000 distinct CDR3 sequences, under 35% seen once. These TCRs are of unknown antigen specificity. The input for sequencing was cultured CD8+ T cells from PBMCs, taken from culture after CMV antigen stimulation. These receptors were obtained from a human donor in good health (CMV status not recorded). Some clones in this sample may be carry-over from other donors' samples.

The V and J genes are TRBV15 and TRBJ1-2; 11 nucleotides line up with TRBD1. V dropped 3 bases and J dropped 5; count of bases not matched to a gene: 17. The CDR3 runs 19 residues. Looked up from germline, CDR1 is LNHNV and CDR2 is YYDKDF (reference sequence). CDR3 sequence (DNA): TGTGCCACCAGCAGTAAGAGTAGGACAGGGGGCTCTGGATCGTATGGCTACACCTTC. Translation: CATSSKSRTGGSGSYGYTF.

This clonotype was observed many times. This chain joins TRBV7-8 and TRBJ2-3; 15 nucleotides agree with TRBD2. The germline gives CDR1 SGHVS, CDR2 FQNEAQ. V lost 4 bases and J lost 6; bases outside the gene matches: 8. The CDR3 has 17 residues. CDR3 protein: CASSSPGLAGGWDTQYF. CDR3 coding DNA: TGTGCCAGCAGCTCCCCGGGACTAGCGGGGGGCTGGGATACGCAGTATTTT.

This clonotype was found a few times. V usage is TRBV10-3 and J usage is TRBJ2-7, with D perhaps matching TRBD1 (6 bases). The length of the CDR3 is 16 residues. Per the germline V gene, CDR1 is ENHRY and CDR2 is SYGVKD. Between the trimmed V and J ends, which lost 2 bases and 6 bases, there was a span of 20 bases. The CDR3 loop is CAISETNWDTLREQYF. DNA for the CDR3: TGTGCCATCAGTGAGACCAACTGGGACACACTACGCGAGCAGTACTTC.

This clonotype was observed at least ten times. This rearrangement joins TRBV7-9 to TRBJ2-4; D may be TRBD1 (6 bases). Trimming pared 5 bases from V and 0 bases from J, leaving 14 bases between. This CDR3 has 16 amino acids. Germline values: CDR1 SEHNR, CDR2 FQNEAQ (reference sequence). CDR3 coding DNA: TGTGCCAGCAGCGATACCGACAGGCTAGCCAAAAACATTCAGTACTTC. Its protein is CASSDTDRLAKNIQYF.